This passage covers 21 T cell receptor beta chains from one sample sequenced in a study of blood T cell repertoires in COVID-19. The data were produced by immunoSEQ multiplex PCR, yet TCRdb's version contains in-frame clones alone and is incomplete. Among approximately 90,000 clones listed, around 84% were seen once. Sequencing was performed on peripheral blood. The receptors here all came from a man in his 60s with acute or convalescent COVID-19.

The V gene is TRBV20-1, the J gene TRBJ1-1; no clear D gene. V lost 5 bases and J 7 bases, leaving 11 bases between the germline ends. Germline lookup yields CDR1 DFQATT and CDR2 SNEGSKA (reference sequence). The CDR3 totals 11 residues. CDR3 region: CSARQTNEAFF. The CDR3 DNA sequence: TGCAGTGCTCGGCAAACTAATGAAGCTTTCTTT.

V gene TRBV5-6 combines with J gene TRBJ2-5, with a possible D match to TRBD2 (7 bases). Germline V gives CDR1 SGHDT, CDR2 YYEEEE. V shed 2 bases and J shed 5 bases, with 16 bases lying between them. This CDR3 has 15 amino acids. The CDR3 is CASSFRIGGRETQYF. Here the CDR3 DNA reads TGTGCCAGCAGCTTTAGAATCGGGGGGCGGGAGACCCAGTACTTC.

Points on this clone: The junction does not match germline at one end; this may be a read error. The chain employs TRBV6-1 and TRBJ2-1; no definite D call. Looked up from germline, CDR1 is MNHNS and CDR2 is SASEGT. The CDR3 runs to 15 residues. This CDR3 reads CASTEWRTIYNEQFF. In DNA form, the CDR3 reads TGTGCCAGCACTGAATGGCGTACTATCTACAATGAGCAGTTCTTC.

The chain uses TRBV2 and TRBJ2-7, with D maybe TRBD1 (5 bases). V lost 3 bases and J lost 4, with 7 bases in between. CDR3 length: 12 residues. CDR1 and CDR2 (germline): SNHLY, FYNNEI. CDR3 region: CASSDQGYEQYV. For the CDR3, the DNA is TGTGCCAGCAGTGACCAGGGTTACGAGCAGTACGTC.

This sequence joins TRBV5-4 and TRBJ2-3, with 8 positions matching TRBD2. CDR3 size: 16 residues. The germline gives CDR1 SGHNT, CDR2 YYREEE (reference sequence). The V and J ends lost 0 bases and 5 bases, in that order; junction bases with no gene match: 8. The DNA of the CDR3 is TGTGCCAGCAGCTTGGGGCGGGGGGACATACTAGATACGCAGTATTTT. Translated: CASSLGRGDILDTQYF.

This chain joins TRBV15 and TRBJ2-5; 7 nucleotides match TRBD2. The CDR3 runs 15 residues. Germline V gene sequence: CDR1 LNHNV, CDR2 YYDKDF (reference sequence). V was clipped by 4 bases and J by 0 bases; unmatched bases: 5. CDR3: CATSKMGGYQETQYF. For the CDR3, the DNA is TGTGCCACCAGCAAAATGGGGGGGTACCAAGAGACCCAGTACTTC.

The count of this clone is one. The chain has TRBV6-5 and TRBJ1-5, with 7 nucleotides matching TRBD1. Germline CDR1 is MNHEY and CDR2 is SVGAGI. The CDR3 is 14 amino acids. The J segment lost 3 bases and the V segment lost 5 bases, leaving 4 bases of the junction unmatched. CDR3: CASSLQGFNQPQHF. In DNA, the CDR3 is TGTGCCAGCAGTCTACAGGGGTTCAATCAGCCCCAGCATTTT.

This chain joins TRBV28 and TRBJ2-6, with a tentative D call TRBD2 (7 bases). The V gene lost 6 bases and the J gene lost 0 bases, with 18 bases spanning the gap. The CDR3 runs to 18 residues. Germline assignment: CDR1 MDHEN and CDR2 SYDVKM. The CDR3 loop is CASSPTLGGASGANVLTF. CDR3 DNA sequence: TGTGCCAGCAGCCCCACCCTGGGGGGGGCCTCTGGGGCCAACGTCCTGACTTTC. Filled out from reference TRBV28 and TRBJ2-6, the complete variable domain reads DVKVTQSSRYLVKRTGEKVFLECVQDMDHENMFWYRQDPGLGLRLIYFSYDVKMKEKGDIPEGYSVSREKKERFSLILESASTNQTSMYLCASSPTLGGASGANVLTFGAGSRLTVL.

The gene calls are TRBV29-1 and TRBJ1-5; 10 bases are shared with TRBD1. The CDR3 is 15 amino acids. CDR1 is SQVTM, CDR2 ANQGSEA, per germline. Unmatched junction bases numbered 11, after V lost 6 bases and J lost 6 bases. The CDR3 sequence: CSVAPGTGAGQPQHF. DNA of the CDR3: TGCAGCGTCGCCCCCGGGACAGGGGCGGGTCAGCCCCAGCATTTT.

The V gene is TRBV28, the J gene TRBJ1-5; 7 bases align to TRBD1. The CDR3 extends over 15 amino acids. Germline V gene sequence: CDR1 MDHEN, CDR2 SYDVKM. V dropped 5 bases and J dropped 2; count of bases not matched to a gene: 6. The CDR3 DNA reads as TGTGCCAGCAGTCAAGGGGGCTCGGGCAATCAGCCCCAGCATTTT. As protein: CASSQGGSGNQPQHF.

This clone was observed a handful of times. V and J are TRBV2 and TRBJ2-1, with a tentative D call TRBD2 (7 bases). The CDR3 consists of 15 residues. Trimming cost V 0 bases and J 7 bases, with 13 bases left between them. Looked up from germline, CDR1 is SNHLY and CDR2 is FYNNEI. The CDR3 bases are TGTGCCAGCAGTGAAGCGGGGGGGCGAGTAAATGAGCAGTTCTTC. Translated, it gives CASSEAGGRVNEQFF.

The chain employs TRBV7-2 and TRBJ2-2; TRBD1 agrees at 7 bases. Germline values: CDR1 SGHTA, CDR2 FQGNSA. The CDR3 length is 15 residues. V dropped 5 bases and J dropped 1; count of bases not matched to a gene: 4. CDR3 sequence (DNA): TGTGCCAGCAGCCCCCGGGACAGGAACACCGGGGAGCTGTTTTTT. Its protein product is CASSPRDRNTGELFF.

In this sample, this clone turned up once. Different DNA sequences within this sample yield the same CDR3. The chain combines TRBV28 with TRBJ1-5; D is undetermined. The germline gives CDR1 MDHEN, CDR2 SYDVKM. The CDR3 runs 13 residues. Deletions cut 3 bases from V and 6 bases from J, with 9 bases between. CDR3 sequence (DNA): TGTGCCAGCAGTTTGGGAGGCGTTCAGCCCCAGCATTTT. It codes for CASSLGGVQPQHF.

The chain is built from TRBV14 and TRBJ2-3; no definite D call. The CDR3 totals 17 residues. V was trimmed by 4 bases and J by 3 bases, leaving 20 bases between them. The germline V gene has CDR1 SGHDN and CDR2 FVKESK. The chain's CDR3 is CASSPILVSVGTDTQYF. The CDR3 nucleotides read TGTGCCAGCAGCCCCATCCTAGTAAGCGTTGGTACAGATACGCAGTATTTT.

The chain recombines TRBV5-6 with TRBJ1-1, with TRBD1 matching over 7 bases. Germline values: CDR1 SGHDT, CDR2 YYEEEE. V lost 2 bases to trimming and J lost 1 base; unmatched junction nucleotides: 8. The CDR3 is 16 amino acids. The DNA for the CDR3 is TGTGCCAGCAGCTTTGGACAGGTTATATGGAACACTGAAGCTTTCTTT. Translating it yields CASSFGQVIWNTEAFF.

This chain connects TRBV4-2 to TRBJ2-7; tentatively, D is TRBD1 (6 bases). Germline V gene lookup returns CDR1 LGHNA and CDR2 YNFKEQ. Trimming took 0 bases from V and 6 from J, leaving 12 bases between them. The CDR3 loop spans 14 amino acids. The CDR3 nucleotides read TGTGCCAGCAGCCAAGATCGGGCAGGGGCCGAGCAGTACTTC. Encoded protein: CASSQDRAGAEQYF.

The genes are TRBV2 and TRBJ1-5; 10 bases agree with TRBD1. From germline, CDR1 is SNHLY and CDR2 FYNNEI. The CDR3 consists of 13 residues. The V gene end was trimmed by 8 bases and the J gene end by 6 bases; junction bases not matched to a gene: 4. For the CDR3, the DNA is TGTGCCAGCGCGGACAGGGGGGGTCAGCCCCAGCATTTT. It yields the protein CASADRGGQPQHF. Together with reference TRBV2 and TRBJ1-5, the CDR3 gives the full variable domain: EPEVTQTPSHQVTQMGQEVILRCVPISNHLYFYWYRQILGQKVEFLVSFYNNEISEKSEIFDDQFSVERPDGSNFTLKIRSTKLEDSAMYFCASADRGGQPQHFGDGTRLSIL.

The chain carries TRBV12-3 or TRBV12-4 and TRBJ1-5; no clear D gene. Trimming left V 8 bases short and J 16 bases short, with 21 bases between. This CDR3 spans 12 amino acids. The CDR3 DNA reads TGTGCCAGCTCGGACGGGGTTTTGGCTAGTCATTTT. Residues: CASSDGVLASHF.

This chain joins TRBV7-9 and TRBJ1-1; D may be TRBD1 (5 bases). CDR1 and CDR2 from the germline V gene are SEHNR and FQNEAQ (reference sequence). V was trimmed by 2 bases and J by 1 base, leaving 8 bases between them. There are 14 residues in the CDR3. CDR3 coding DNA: TGTGCCAGCAGCTTATTTCAGGGGAACACTGAAGCTTTCTTT. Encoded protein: CASSLFQGNTEAFF.

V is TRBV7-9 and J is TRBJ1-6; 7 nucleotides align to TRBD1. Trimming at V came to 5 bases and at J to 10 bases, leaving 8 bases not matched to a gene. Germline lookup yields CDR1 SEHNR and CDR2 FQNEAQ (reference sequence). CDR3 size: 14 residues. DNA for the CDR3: TGTGCCAGCAGCCCCTGGAGGGGGCAATCACCCCTCCACTTT. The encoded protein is CASSPWRGQSPLHF.

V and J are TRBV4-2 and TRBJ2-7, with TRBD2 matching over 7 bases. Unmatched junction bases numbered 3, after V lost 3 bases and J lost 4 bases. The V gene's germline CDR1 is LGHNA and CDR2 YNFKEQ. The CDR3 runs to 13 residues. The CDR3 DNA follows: TGTGCCAGCAGCCACGGACTAGGGTACGAGCAGTACGTC. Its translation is CASSHGLGYEQYV.